The source of this T cell receptor beta chain is a study of blood T cell repertoires in COVID-19. As to this clone: Other DNA sequences in the same sample also yield this CDR3.

Researchers sorted participants into cohorts using their self-reported clinical history. Per the authors' pipeline: Reference gene primer amplification yielded estimated nucleated cell counts. Method: immunoSEQ multiplex PCR; TCRdb's copy keeps in-frame clones and lacks some. V, J and clone size reflect that table, while D and trimming were determined from the DNA. The sample has 130,000 to 150,000 clones, roughly 90% seen once; the top ten hold 0.95% to 1.5%. V gave up 3 bases and J gave up 1 base, with 9 bases separating them. This CDR3 comprises 14 residues. Germline CDR1 is KGHSH and CDR2 is LQKENI.

The clonotype was recovered from a woman in her 30s with acute COVID-19. Source material: PBMCs or T cells enriched from blood (not recorded which). The V gene is TRBV18, the J gene TRBJ1-1; possibly TRBD1 for D (5 bases). The CDR3 nucleotides are TGTGCCAGCTCACCGGGTCAGGGGAACACTGAAGCTTTCTTT. As protein: CASSPGQGNTEAFF. The complete variable domain, with remaining parts taken from reference TRBV18 and TRBJ1-1, reads NAGVMQNPRHLVRRRGQEARLRCSPMKGHSHVYWYRQLPEEGLKFMVYLQKENIIDESGMPKERFSAEFPKEGPSILRIQQVVRGDSAAYFCASSPGQGNTEAFFGQGTRLTVV.